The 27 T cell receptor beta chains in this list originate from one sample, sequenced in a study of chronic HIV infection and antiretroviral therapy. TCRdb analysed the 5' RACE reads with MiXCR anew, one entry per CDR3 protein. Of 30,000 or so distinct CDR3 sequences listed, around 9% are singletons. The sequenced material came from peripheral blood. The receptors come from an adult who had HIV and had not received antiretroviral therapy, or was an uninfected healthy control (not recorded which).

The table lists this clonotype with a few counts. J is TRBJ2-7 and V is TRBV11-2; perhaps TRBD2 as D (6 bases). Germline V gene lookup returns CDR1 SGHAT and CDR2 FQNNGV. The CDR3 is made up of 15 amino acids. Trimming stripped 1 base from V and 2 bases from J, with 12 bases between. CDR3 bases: TGTGCCAGCAGCTTAGTAGCGGCAGTAGCCTACGAGCAGTACTTC. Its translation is CASSLVAAVAYEQYF.

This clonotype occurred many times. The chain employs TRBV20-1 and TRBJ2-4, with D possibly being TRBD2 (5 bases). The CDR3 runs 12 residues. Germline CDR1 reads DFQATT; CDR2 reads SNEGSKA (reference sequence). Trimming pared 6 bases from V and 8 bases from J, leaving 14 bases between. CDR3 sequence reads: CSARTGFDIQYF. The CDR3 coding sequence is TGCAGTGCCAGGACTGGTTTTGACATTCAGTACTTC.

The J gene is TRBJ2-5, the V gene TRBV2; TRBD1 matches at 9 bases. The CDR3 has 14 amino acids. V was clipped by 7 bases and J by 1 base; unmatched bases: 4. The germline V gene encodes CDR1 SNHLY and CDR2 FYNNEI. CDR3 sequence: CASNGQGIQETQYF. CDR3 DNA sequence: TGTGCCAGCAACGGACAGGGGATCCAAGAGACCCAGTACTTC.

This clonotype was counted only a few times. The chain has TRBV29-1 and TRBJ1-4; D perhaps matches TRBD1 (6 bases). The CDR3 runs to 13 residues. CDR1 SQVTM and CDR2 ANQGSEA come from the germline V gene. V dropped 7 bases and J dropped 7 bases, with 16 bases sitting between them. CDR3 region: CSAQRDTSEKLFF. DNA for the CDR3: TGCAGCGCCCAGAGGGACACTTCTGAAAAACTGTTTTTT.

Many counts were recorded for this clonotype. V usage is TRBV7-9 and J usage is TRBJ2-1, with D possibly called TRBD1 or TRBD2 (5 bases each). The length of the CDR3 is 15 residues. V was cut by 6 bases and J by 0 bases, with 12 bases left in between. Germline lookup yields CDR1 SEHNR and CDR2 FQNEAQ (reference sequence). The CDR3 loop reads CASSTPGSSYNEQFF. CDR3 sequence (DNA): TGTGCCAGCAGTACACCAGGGAGCTCCTACAATGAGCAGTTCTTC.

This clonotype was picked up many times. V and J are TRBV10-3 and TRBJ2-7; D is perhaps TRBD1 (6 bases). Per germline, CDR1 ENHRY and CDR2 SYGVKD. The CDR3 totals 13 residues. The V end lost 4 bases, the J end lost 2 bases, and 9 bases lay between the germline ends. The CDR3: CAISGDTAYEQYF. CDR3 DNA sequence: TGTGCCATCAGTGGGGACACAGCCTACGAGCAGTACTTC.

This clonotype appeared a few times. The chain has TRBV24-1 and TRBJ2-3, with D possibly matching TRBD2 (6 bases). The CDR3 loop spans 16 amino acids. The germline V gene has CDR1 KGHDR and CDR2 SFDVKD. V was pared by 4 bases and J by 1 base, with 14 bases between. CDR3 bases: TGTGCCACCAGTGAGGGAGGTCGGCTGGGCACAGATACGCAGTATTTT. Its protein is CATSEGGRLGTDTQYF.

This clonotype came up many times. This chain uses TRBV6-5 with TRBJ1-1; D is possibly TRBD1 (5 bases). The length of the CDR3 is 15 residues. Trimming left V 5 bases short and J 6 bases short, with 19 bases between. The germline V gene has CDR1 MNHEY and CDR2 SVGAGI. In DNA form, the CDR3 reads TGTGCCAGCAGTCATTGGGGGGTCCGGAAGGCTGAAGCTTTCTTT. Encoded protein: CASSHWGVRKAEAFF.

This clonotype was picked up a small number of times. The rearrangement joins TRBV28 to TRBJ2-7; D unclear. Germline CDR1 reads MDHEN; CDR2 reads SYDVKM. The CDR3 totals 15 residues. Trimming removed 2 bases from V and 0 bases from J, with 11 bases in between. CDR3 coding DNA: TGTGCCAGCAGTTTAACGTCCCCCGGCTCCTACGAGCAGTACTTC. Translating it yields CASSLTSPGSYEQYF.

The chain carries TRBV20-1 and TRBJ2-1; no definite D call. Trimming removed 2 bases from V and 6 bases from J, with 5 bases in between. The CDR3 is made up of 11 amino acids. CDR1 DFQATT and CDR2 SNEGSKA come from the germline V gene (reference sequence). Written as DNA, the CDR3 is TGCAGTGCTAGATGGGGCAATGAGCAGTTCTTC. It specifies CSARWGNEQFF.

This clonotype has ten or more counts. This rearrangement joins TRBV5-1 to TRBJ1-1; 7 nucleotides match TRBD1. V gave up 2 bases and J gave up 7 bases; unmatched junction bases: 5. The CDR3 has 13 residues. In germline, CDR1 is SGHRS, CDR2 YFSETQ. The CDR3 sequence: CASSFEGDSEAFF. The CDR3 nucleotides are TGCGCCAGCAGCTTTGAGGGGGACAGTGAAGCTTTCTTT.

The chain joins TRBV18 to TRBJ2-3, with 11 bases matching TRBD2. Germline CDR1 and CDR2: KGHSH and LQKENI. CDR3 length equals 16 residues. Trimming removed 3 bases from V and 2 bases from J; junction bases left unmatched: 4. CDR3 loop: CASSPLAGGPTDTQYF. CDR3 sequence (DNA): TGTGCCAGCTCACCGCTAGCGGGAGGCCCCACAGATACGCAGTATTTT.

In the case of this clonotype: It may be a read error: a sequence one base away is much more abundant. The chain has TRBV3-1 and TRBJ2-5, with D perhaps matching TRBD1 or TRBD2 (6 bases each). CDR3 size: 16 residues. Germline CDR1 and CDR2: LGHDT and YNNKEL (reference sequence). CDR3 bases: TGTGCCAGCAGCCAAGACGGGATGCGGGGACAAGAGACCCGGTACTTC. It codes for CASSQDGMRGQETRYF.

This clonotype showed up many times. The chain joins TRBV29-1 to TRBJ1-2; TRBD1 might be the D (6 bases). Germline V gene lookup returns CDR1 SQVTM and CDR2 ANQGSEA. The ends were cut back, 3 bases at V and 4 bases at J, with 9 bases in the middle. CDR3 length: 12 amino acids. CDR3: CSVETGPYGYTF. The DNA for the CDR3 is TGCAGCGTTGAGACAGGTCCCTATGGCTACACCTTC.

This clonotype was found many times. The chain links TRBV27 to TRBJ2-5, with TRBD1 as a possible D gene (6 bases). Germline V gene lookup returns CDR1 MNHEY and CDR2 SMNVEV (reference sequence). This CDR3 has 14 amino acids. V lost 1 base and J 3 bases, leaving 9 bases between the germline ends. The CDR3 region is CASSLWAGEETQYF. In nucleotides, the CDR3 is TGTGCCAGCAGTTTATGGGCAGGGGAAGAGACCCAGTACTTC.

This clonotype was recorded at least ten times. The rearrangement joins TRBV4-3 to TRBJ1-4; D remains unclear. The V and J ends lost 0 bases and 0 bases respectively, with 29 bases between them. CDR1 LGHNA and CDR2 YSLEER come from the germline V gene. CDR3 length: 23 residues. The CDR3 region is CASSQDGESWLDTGPATNEKLFF. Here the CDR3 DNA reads TGCGCCAGCAGCCAAGACGGGGAGAGCTGGCTAGACACGGGCCCTGCAACTAATGAAAAACTGTTTTTT.

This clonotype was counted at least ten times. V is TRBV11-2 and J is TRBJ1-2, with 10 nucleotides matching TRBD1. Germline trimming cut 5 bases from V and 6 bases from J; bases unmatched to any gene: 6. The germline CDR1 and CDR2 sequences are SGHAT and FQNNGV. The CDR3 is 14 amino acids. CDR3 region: CASSLLTGGDGYTF. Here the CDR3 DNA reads TGTGCCAGCAGCCTATTGACAGGGGGCGATGGCTACACCTTC.

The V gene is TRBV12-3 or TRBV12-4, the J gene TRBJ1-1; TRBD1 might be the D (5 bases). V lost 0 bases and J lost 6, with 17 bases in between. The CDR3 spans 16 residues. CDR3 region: CASSLAPGNGAAEAFF. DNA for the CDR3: TGTGCCAGCAGTTTAGCGCCGGGGAACGGGGCGGCTGAAGCTTTCTTT.

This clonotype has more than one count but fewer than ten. The CDR3 bases are TGTGCTAGTGGTTTGCTCCTTAGGGATGCAACTAATGAAAAACTGTTTTTT. Its translation is CASGLLLRDATNEKLFF. The chain couples TRBV12-5 to TRBJ1-4, with D hard to call. V lost 2 bases and J lost 0, with 13 bases in between. The length of the CDR3 is 17 residues. Germline CDR1 is LGHNT and CDR2 is FRNRAP.

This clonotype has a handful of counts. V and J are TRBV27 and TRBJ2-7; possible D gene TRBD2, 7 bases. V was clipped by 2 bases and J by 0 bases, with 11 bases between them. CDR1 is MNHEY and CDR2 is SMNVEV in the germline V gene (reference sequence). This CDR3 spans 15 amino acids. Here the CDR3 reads CASSLRGAFSYEQYF. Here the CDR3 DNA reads TGTGCCAGCAGTTTACGGGGGGCTTTCTCCTACGAGCAGTACTTC.

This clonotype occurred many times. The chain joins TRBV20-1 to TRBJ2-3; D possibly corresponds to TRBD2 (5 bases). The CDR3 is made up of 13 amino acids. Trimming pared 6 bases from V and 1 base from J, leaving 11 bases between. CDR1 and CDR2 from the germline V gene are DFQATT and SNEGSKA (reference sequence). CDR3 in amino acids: CSAPLARTDTQYF. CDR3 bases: TGCAGTGCCCCCCTAGCTCGCACAGATACGCAGTATTTT.

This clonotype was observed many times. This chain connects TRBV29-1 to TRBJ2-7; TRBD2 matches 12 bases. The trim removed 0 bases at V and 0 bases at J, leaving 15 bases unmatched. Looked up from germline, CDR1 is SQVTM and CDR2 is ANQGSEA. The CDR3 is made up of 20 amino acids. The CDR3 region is CSVEDWKTSGGRFISYEQYF. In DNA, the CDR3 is TGCAGCGTTGAAGATTGGAAGACTAGCGGGGGTCGGTTCATCTCCTACGAGCAGTACTTC.

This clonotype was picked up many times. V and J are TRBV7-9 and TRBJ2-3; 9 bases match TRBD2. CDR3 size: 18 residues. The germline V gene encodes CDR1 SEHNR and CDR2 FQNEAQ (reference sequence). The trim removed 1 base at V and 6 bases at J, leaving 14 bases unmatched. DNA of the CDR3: TGTGCCAGCAGCTTAGATGTGGAGCGGGAGGAGTTGGAGGATACGCAGTATTTT. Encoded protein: CASSLDVEREELEDTQYF.

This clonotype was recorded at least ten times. The CDR3 region has the DNA TGCGCCAGCAGCTTGGCTTACGACAATGAGCAGTTCTTC. Its translation is CASSLAYDNEQFF. The V gene is TRBV5-1, the J gene TRBJ2-1; D unresolved. V gave up 0 bases and J gave up 5 bases, with 6 bases separating them. The CDR3 has 13 residues. Germline V gives CDR1 SGHRS, CDR2 YFSETQ. Based on the CDR3 plus reference TRBV5-1 and TRBJ2-1, the full variable domain is KAGVTQTPRYLIKTRGQQVTLSCSPISGHRSVSWYQQTPGQGLQFLFEYFSETQRNKGNFPGRFSGRQFSNSRSEMNVSTLELGDSALYLCASSLAYDNEQFFGPGTRLTVL.

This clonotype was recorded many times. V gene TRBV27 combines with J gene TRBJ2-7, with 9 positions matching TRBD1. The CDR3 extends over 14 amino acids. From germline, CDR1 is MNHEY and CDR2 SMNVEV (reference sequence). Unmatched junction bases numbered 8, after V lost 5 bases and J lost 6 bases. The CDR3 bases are TGTGCCAGCAGTCCCGGGACAGGGTTAGTCGAGCAGTACTTC. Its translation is CASSPGTGLVEQYF.

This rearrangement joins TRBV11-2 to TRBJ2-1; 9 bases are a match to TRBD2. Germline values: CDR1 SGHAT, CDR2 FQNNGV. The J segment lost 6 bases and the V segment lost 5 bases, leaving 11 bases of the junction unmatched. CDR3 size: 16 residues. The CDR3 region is CASSVPRSGSSNEQFF. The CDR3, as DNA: TGTGCCAGCAGCGTGCCACGTAGCGGGAGTTCCAATGAGCAGTTCTTC.

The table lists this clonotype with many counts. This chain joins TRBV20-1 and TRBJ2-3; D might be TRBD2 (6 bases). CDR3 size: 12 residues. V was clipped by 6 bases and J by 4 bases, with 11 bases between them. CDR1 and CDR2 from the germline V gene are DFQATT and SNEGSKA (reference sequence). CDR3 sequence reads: CSATGTSDTQYF. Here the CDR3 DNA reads TGCAGTGCCACCGGGACTTCAGATACGCAGTATTTT.